The sequence of this T cell receptor beta chain was determined in a study of early T cells in non-severe SARS-CoV-2 infection. Study overall: Sequencing was performed on bulk RNA from unsorted whole blood, leaving chains unpaired.

This clonotype was seen a handful of times. Its cognate antigen is unknown. The TCR library protocol attached unique molecular identifiers to the individual cDNA molecules. MiXCR was run by TCRdb on the 5' RACE reads, yielding one entry per CDR3 protein. The repertoire holds about 56,000 distinct CDR3 sequences, with roughly 15% as singletons. Study-level points and caveats: Clonotype matching in VDJdb favored anti-spike CD8 responses and did not capture private and CD4 specificities.

The sequence was collected from an adult who was a healthcare worker with PCR-confirmed SARS-CoV-2 infection or an uninfected control (not recorded which). The source material was whole blood, sampled at baseline.

CDR3: CSARNNRVNSPLHF. CDR3 DNA: TGCAGTGCTAGAAATAACAGGGTCAATTCACCCCTCCACTTT. The chain couples TRBV20-1 to TRBJ1-6, with D possibly being TRBD1 (6 bases). Trimming shortened V by 2 bases and J by 7 bases, and 12 bases separated the two germline ends. Germline loops: CDR1 DFQATT, CDR2 SNEGSKA (reference sequence). The CDR3 contains 14 residues.